These T cell receptor beta chains were read from a single sample in a study of CXCR3-negative and CXCR3-positive naive CD8 T cells. TCRdb reprocessed the 5' RACE reads, with one entry per CDR3 protein and no DNA. The clone table shows over 150,000 distinct CDR3 sequences, with the ten largest holding approximately 0.46%. Material: naive CXCR3+ CD8+ T cells from blood. The source of these receptors is a human donor in good health. Some clones in this sample may be carry-over from other donors' samples. The CDR3 runs from the conserved cysteine through the conserved F or W. The order of the fields is V gene, CDR3 length, J gene, CDR3 protein.

TRBV6-4,15,TRBJ2-2,CASSAKPDWTGELFF
TRBV10-3,14,TRBJ2-4,CAISESGQGAIQYF
TRBV4-1,11,TRBJ2-2,CASSHPGELFF
TRBV9,13,TRBJ2-1,CAGAEGLGNEQFF
TRBV2,13,TRBJ2-1,CASISGGVGEQFF
TRBV4-1,17,TRBJ2-6,CASSHGTGGAGANVLTF
TRBV5-5,15,TRBJ2-7,CASSLAGQLTYEQYF
TRBV5-1,15,TRBJ2-1,CASSLSGTAYNEQFF
TRBV29-1,12,TRBJ2-7,CSVRGPGLEQYF
TRBV29-1,14,TRBJ1-2,CSATGQPANYGYTF
TRBV29-1,13,TRBJ2-2,CSVEATGPGELFF
TRBV29-1,13,TRBJ1-1,CSVQGASDTEAFF
TRBV9,13,TRBJ2-7,CASSSSHSYEQYF
TRBV27,16,TRBJ2-3,CASSPPGGGFTDTQYF
TRBV29-1,16,TRBJ2-3,CSVEDEPTSVTDTQYF
TRBV7-9,18,TRBJ2-4,CASSPDWRENIAKNIQYF
TRBV6-6,15,TRBJ2-7,CASIDFDRRPDEQYF
TRBV6-2/TRBV6-3,17,TRBJ2-2,CASTPINGLALPGELFF
TRBV27,14,TRBJ2-1,CASSFPGAINEQFF
TRBV28,17,TRBJ2-5,CASSLLLLAGVGETQYF
TRBV12-3/TRBV12-4,15,TRBJ2-1,CASSLGQGIYNEQFF
TRBV29-1,13,TRBJ1-2,CSATGAGDYGYTF
TRBV11-2,12,TRBJ2-1,CASSLGYTEQFF
TRBV19,14,TRBJ2-1,CASSISPAGTGPSF
TRBV3-1,13,TRBJ2-7,CASSQVEGYEQYF
TRBV5-1,14,TRBJ2-3,CASSLAGSENTQYF
TRBV2,17,TRBJ1-2,CASSPMTGTGVGYGYTF
TRBV4-2,15,TRBJ1-2,CASSPSRDREGGYTF
TRBV28,16,TRBJ2-1,CASSPRLAGGRDEQFF
TRBV20-1,19,TRBJ2-1,CSARPRLAGGKWAYNEQFF
TRBV28,14,TRBJ2-1,CASSSRGQTNEQFF
TRBV29-1,12,TRBJ1-5,CSVEDGEEPQHF